This T cell receptor beta chain is from a study of control samples from healthy donors and cancer patients. Method: immunoSEQ multiplex PCR; TCRdb's copy keeps in-frame clones and lacks some. The sample lists tens of thousands of clones, approximately 84% seen once, with about 15% in the top ten. V lost 10 bases to trimming and J lost 0 bases, with 19 bases between them. This CDR3 has 16 amino acids. Germline CDR1 MNHNY, CDR2 SVGAGI (reference sequence). This clonotype originated in a man aged 45-65 years in good health. Material: blood. This sequence joins TRBV6-6 and TRBJ1-3; a possible D gene is TRBD1 (5 bases). CDR3 protein: CATSGRGEASGNTIYF. CDR3 coding DNA: TGTGCCACCTCTGGGAGGGGCGAAGCCTCTGGAAACACCATATATTTT.